Presented here are 10 T cell receptor beta chains from one specimen sequenced in a study of cytomegalovirus exposure and HLA in healthy donors. PCR amplification relied on 60 Vbeta primers (plus 13 Jbeta primers). Assay: immunoSEQ multiplex PCR; the TCRdb copy retains only in-frame clones and omits some. The sample lists 220,000 or so clones; 78% were seen once. Sequencing was carried out using PBMCs. Source of these receptors: a male donor in good health and CMV-seronegative.

The chain has TRBV7-9 and TRBJ2-7; 8 bases match TRBD2. With 5 bases clipped from V and 6 bases from J, the junction kept 12 bases outside the gene matches. CDR3 length equals 15 residues. CDR1 SEHNR and CDR2 FQNEAQ come from the germline V gene (reference sequence). CDR3 amino acids: CASSGIVAGFFEQYF. As DNA, the CDR3 is TGTGCCAGCAGCGGGATTGTAGCGGGGTTTTTCGAGCAGTACTTC.

This clone turned up a few times. This chain uses TRBV5-4 with TRBJ2-2, with D possibly matching TRBD2 (7 bases). This CDR3 spans 15 amino acids. Trimming shortened V by 0 bases and J by 6 bases, and 12 bases separated the two germline ends. Looked up from germline, CDR1 is SGHNT and CDR2 is YYREEE (reference sequence). CDR3 protein: CASSLGGGRPGELFF. The CDR3 region has the DNA TGTGCCAGCAGCTTGGGGGGGGGCCGTCCCGGGGAGCTGTTTTTT.

This chain uses TRBV2 with TRBJ1-3; TRBD1 aligns across 9 bases. Unmatched junction bases numbered 8, after V lost 8 bases and J lost 6 bases. Germline CDR1 and CDR2: SNHLY and FYNNEI. This CDR3 has 14 amino acids. CDR3 in DNA: TGTGCCAGCGAACCAGGGACAGGGCTAAACACCATATATTTT. This sequence encodes CASEPGTGLNTIYF.

This rearrangement joins TRBV5-6 to TRBJ2-1, with TRBD2 matching 9 bases. This CDR3 is built from 16 residues. Germline CDR1 and CDR2: SGHDT and YYEEEE. J lost 5 bases, V lost 4 bases, and 10 bases had no gene match. CDR3 sequence (DNA): TGTGCCAGCAGCCCCCCCCGACTAGCGGTGCACAATGAGCAGTTCTTC. This sequence encodes CASSPPRLAVHNEQFF. Combining the CDR3 with reference TRBV5-6 and TRBJ2-1 gives the whole variable domain DAGVTQSPTHLIKTRGQQVTLRCSPKSGHDTVSWYQQALGQGPQFIFQYYEEEERQRGNFPDRFSGHQFPNYSSELNVNALLLGDSALYLCASSPPRLAVHNEQFFGPGTRLTVL.

V and J are TRBV7-9 and TRBJ2-7; TRBD2 matches 7 bases. The CDR3 totals 14 residues. In germline, CDR1 is SEHNR, CDR2 FQNEAQ (reference sequence). The junction had 6 bases not matched to a gene; V was cut back by 1 base and J by 6 bases. The CDR3 here is CASSLEQGLREQYF. In DNA form, the CDR3 reads TGTGCCAGCAGCTTAGAGCAGGGACTACGCGAGCAGTACTTC.

The rearrangement links TRBV10-2 to TRBJ1-6; D is undetermined. Germline V lookup: CDR1 WSHSY, CDR2 SAAADI. V was trimmed by 2 bases and J by 1 base, leaving 6 bases between them. The CDR3 runs 15 residues. The CDR3 reads CASSEHGSYNSPLHF. The DNA for the CDR3 is TGCGCCAGCAGTGAGCACGGTTCCTATAATTCACCCCTCCACTTT.

The CDR3 protein is CASKGDFLGNEQFF. As DNA, the CDR3 is TGTGCCAGCAAAGGAGATTTTTTGGGTAATGAGCAGTTCTTC. The chain uses TRBV27 and TRBJ2-1; D uncertain. The V end lost 7 bases, the J end lost 7 bases, and 17 bases lay between the germline ends. The CDR3 consists of 14 residues. Germline CDR1 MNHEY, CDR2 SMNVEV (reference sequence).

The J gene is TRBJ2-7, the V gene TRBV27; D gene unclear. Between the trimmed V and J ends, which lost 2 bases and 5 bases, there was a span of 13 bases. CDR1 MNHEY and CDR2 SMNVEV come from the germline V gene (reference sequence). This CDR3 spans 14 amino acids. CDR3 coding DNA: TGTGCCAGCAGTTTAAATCGTCTATCGAACGAGCAGTACTTC. This translates into CASSLNRLSNEQYF.

The rearrangement joins TRBV4-1 to TRBJ1-2, with a weak D call TRBD1 (5 bases). CDR1 is MGHRA and CDR2 is YSYEKL in the germline V gene. Trimming took off 3 bases at V and 3 bases at J, with 14 bases between the two ends. The CDR3 runs 15 residues. The CDR3 is CASSQVLGAYYGYTF. The CDR3, as DNA: TGCGCCAGCAGCCAGGTCCTAGGGGCCTACTATGGCTACACCTTC.

Worth noting for this clone: Distinct nucleotide sequences in the sample also encode this CDR3. This chain joins TRBV27 and TRBJ2-7; 7 bases are shared with TRBD1. CDR1 and CDR2 (germline): MNHEY, SMNVEV (reference sequence). This CDR3 comprises 14 residues. With V trimmed by 3 bases and J by 2 bases, 4 bases remained unmatched. As DNA, the CDR3 is TGTGCCAGCAGTTTCCGGGACAGAGCCTACGAGCAGTACTTC. Translation gives CASSFRDRAYEQYF.